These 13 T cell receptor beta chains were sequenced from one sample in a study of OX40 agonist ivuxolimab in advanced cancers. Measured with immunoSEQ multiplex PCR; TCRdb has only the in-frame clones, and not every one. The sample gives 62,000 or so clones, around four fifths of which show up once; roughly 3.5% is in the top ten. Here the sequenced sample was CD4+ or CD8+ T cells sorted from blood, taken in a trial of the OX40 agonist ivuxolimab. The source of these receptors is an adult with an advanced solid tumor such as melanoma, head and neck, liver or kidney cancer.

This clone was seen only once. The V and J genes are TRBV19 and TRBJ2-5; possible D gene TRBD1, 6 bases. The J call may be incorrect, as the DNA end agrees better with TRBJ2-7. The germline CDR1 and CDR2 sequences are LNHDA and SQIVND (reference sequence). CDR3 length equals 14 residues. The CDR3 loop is CASSNRDTTYEQYF. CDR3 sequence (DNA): TGTGCCAGTAGTAATCGGGACACCACCTACGAGCAGTACTTC.

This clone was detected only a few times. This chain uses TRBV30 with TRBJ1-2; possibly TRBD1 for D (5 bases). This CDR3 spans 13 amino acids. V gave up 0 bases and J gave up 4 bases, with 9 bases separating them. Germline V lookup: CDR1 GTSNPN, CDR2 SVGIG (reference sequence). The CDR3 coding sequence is TGTGCCTGGAGTGTTGAGGGGCTCTATGGCTACACCTTC. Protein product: CAWSVEGLYGYTF.

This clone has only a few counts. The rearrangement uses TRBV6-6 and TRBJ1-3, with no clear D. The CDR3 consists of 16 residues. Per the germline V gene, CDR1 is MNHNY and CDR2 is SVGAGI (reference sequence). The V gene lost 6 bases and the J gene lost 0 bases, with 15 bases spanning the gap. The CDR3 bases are TGTGCCAGCAGGTCCCAGATCCCAGCCTCTGGAAACACCATATATTTT. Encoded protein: CASRSQIPASGNTIYF.

CDR3 amino acids: CASSPAQGVGKLFF. Here the CDR3 DNA reads TGTGCCAGCAGCCCCGCGCAGGGGGTTGGAAAACTGTTTTTT. The chain couples TRBV11-2 to TRBJ1-4, with 7 nucleotides matching TRBD1. The CDR3 loop spans 14 amino acids. The germline V gene encodes CDR1 SGHAT and CDR2 FQNNGV. Trimming took 5 bases from V and 10 from J; bases not matched to a gene: 10.

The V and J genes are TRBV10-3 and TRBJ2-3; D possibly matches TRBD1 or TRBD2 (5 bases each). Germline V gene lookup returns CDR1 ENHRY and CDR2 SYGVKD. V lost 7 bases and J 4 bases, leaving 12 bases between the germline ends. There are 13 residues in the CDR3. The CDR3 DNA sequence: TGTGCCATCATGGAGCTGGGGGCAGATACGCAGTATTTT. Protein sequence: CAIMELGADTQYF.

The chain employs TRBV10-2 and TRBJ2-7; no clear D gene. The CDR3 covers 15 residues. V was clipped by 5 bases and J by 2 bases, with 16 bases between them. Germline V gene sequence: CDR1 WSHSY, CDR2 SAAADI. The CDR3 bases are TGCGCCAGCAGTAAAGACGGCGCGTCTCCCTACGAGCAGTACTTC. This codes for CASSKDGASPYEQYF.

CDR3 DNA: TGTGCCAGCAGTGAGACAGGCTGGAGTGGGGAGCAGTACTTC. Protein: CASSETGWSGEQYF. The rearrangement uses TRBV2 and TRBJ2-7, with a weak D call TRBD1 (6 bases). This CDR3 spans 14 amino acids. CDR1 and CDR2 from the germline V gene are SNHLY and FYNNEI. V was trimmed by 3 bases and J by 7 bases, leaving 16 bases between them.

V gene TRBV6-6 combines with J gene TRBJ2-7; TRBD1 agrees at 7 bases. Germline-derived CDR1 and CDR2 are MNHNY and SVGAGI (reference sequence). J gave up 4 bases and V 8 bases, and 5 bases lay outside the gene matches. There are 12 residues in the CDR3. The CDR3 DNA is TGTGCCAGCCGAGACAGGGTTTACGAGCAGTACTTC. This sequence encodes CASRDRVYEQYF.

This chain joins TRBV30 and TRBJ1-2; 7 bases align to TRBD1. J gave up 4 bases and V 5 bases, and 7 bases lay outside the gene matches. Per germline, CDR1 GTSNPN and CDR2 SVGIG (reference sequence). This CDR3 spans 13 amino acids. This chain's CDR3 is CAWSGGTGYGYTF. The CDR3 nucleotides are TGTGCCTGGTCAGGGGGTACAGGCTATGGCTACACCTTC.

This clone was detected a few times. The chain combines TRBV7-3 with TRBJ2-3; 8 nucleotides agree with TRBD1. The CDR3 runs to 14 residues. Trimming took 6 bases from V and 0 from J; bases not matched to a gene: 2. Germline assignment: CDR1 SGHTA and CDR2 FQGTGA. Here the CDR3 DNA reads TGTGCCAGCAGTCGGGACAGGAGCACAGATACGCAGTATTTT. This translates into CASSRDRSTDTQYF. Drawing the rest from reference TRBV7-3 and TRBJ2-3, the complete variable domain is GAGVSQTPSNKVTEKGKYVELRCDPISGHTALYWYRQSLGQGPEFLIYFQGTGAADDSGLPNDRFFAVRPEGSVSTLKIQRTERGDSAVYLCASSRDRSTDTQYFGPGTRLTVL.

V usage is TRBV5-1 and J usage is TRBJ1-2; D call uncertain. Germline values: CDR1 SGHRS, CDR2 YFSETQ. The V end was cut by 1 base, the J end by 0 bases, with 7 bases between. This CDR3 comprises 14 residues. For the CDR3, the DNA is TGCGCCAGCAGCTTGAGGGAAGCTAACTATGGCTACACCTTC. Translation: CASSLREANYGYTF. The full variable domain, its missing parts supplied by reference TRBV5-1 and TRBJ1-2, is KAGVTQTPRYLIKTRGQQVTLSCSPISGHRSVSWYQQTPGQGLQFLFEYFSETQRNKGNFPGRFSGRQFSNSRSEMNVSTLELGDSALYLCASSLREANYGYTFGSGTRLTVV.

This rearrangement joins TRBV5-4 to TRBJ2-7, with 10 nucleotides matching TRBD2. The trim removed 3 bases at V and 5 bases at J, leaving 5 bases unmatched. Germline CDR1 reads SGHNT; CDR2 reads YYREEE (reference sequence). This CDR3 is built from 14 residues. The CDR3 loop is CASSSKGLANEQYF. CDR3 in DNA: TGTGCCAGCAGCTCGAAGGGACTAGCGAACGAGCAGTACTTC.

CDR3 sequence: CASSRAGAVVNEQFF. The CDR3 nucleotides read TGTGCCAGCAGCCGAGCGGGAGCAGTAGTCAATGAGCAGTTCTTC. The chain is built from TRBV7-9 and TRBJ2-1, with TRBD2 matching over 8 bases. The ends lost 5 bases at V and 6 bases at J; junction bases unmatched: 9. CDR1 is SEHNR and CDR2 is FQNEAQ in the germline V gene (reference sequence). The CDR3 consists of 15 residues. Full variable domain (rest looked up from reference TRBV7-9 and TRBJ2-1): DTGVSQNPRHKITKRGQNVTFRCDPISEHNRLYWYRQTLGQGPEFLTYFQNEAQLEKSRLLSDRFSAERPKGSFSTLEIQRTEQGDSAMYLCASSRAGAVVNEQFFGPGTRLTVL.